The 7 T cell receptor beta chains presented below share a single source sample, sequenced in a study of naive and memory T cell subsets. Treatment specified: skin biopsy from PPD injection site in Mantoux-positive individual. A UMI-containing oligonucleotide was joined by 3' ligation to the TCR cDNA template. Four PCR rounds used nested alpha and beta constant region primers plus the SP2 primer. TCRdb reprocessed the UMI-ligation and nested PCR reads via MiXCR and lists one record per CDR3 protein. Found here are about 37,000 distinct CDR3 sequences, 11% of them singletons; the top ten hold less than 4%. The sample here was skin, taken from a tuberculin skin test site. All receptors come from an adult in good health.

This clonotype is medium-sized in the sample. The V gene is TRBV28, the J gene TRBJ2-3, with 7 bases lining up with TRBD2. Per germline, CDR1 MDHEN and CDR2 SYDVKM. The CDR3 sequence is 13 residues long. The CDR3 here is CVIGRSWTDTQYF. CDR3 sequence (DNA): TGTGTTATCGGGAGGTCGTGGACAGATACGCAGTATTTT.

This clonotype was observed a handful of times. The J gene is TRBJ1-5, the V gene TRBV27; 11 nucleotides match TRBD1. CDR1 MNHEY and CDR2 SMNVEV come from the germline V gene (reference sequence). This CDR3 has 17 residues. Losses at the gene ends were 7 bases for V and 2 bases for J; bases not matched to a gene: 10. As DNA, the CDR3 is TGTGCCAGCACCCTTTGTAGGACAGGGGGCTGCAATCAGCCCCAGCATTTT. This codes for CASTLCRTGGCNQPQHF.

CDR3 nucleotide sequence: TGTGCCAGCCGAAAACAGGACTATAGCAATCAGCCCCAGCATTTT. Its protein is CASRKQDYSNQPQHF. This chain connects TRBV28 to TRBJ1-5, with D perhaps matching TRBD1 (5 bases). V lost 8 bases to trimming and J lost 0 bases, with 14 bases between them. Germline CDR1 is MDHEN and CDR2 is SYDVKM. The CDR3 is 15 amino acids.

The CDR3 DNA reads TGTGCCAGCAGTTTGGGGCAGGGGGCTCGAGAGACCCAGTACTTC. It is translated as CASSLGQGARETQYF. This sequence joins TRBV28 and TRBJ2-5, with TRBD1 matching over 8 bases. The germline V gene has CDR1 MDHEN and CDR2 SYDVKM. The ends lost 3 bases at V and 4 bases at J; junction bases unmatched: 7. The CDR3 extends over 15 amino acids.

The chain combines TRBV9 with TRBJ1-2; D possibly corresponds to TRBD1 (6 bases). V lost 4 bases, J lost 7 bases, and 23 bases lay in between. The CDR3 has 16 amino acids. Germline V gene data show CDR1 as SGDLS and CDR2 as YYNGEE. The CDR3 DNA follows: TGTGCCAGCAGCCTCGCCAGGGGCGCGAGTTGGGCTGGCTACACCTTC. Translated, it gives CASSLARGASWAGYTF.

This sequence joins TRBV2 and TRBJ1-1; TRBD1 might be the D (6 bases). The CDR3 is made up of 11 amino acids. V lost 6 bases to trimming and J lost 6 bases, with 8 bases between them. Germline CDR1 reads SNHLY; CDR2 reads FYNNEI. CDR3 sequence: CASREGAEAFF. The CDR3 DNA reads as TGTGCCAGCAGAGAGGGGGCTGAAGCTTTCTTT.

Ten or more counts support this clonotype. This chain joins TRBV6-6 and TRBJ1-2, with D perhaps matching TRBD1 (5 bases). The CDR3 is made up of 15 amino acids. Germline CDR1 and CDR2: MNHNY and SVGAGI (reference sequence). Trimming stripped 5 bases from V and 8 bases from J, with 21 bases between. The CDR3 DNA reads as TGTGCCAGCAGTCCCTATTCTGACAGCCCTCTAGGCTACACCTTC. Protein sequence: CASSPYSDSPLGYTF.